The 18 T cell receptor beta chains below come from one sample, sequenced in a study of blood T cells in healthy people across ages. For the second PCR, which ran for about 6 to 11 cycles, a sample-barcoded 5' primer and a J-beta primer mix were used. TCRdb re-derived calls from the 5' RACE reads in MiXCR, one entry per CDR3 protein. The data show roughly 2 million distinct CDR3 sequences, with 40% to 55% seen just once and roughly 2% held by the top ten. Sequenced material: blood. These receptors all come from a woman aged 40 to 55 in good health.

This clonotype has a single count. This chain uses TRBV12-3 or TRBV12-4 with TRBJ2-7; 9 bases match TRBD1. CDR3 length: 17 residues. The junction had 14 bases not matched to a gene; V was cut back by 2 bases and J by 6 bases. The CDR3 DNA sequence: TGTGCCAGCAGTTTATCAGCGCCCGGGACAGGGTTTGTCGAGCAGTACTTC. Protein product: CASSLSAPGTGFVEQYF.

A word on this clonotype: A read error may account for a junction end that differs from germline. DNA of the CDR3: TGTGCCGGCAGCCTGGACAGGGTGACAGTTAACTATGGCTACACCTTC. Amino acids: CAGSLDRVTVNYGYTF. This chain connects TRBV7-8 to TRBJ1-2; TRBD1 matches at 8 bases. The CDR3 length is 16 residues. Germline CDR1 and CDR2: SGHVS and FQNEAQ.

This clonotype showed up many times. The gene calls are TRBV7-2 and TRBJ2-5; D gene uncertain. This CDR3 is built from 13 residues. V was pared by 0 bases and J by 5 bases, with 7 bases between. Germline V gene lookup returns CDR1 SGHTA and CDR2 FQGNSA. CDR3 loop: CASSLASRETQYF. Written as DNA, the CDR3 is TGTGCCAGCAGCTTAGCGTCCCGTGAGACCCAGTACTTC.

This clonotype was seen once. The rearrangement joins TRBV7-9 to TRBJ2-3, with TRBD1 identical over 8 bases. The CDR3 is made up of 17 amino acids. The J segment lost 2 bases and the V segment lost 3 bases, leaving 10 bases of the junction unmatched. The germline gives CDR1 SEHNR, CDR2 FQNEAQ (reference sequence). CDR3 residues: CASSFGTGALHTDTQYF. CDR3 in DNA: TGTGCCAGCAGCTTCGGGACAGGAGCCCTCCACACAGATACGCAGTATTTT.

As regards this clonotype: At one end, the junction sequence differs from germline, possibly due to a read error. The chain recombines TRBV9 with TRBJ2-1, with TRBD1 identical over 9 bases. The CDR3 is 15 amino acids. CDR1 and CDR2 from the germline V gene are SGDLS and YYNGEE. The CDR3 DNA follows: TGTGCCAGCAGCGTGGGACAGGGAAACTACAAGGAGCAGTTCTTC. Translation: CASSVGQGNYKEQFF.

This chain uses TRBV7-9 with TRBJ2-7, with TRBD1 matching 7 bases. This CDR3 is 15 amino acids long. J gave up 3 bases and V 11 bases, and 16 bases lay outside the gene matches. CDR1 and CDR2 (germline): SEHNR, FQNEAQ (reference sequence). CDR3 nucleotide sequence: TGTGCCTCCTGGGGATGGACAGGACTCAACTACGAGCAGTACTTC. Translated: CASWGWTGLNYEQYF.

This clonotype showed up just a few times. The V gene is TRBV27, the J gene TRBJ2-3; 7 nucleotides line up with TRBD1. CDR3 length equals 15 residues. V was pared by 6 bases and J by 6 bases, with 12 bases of the junction left unmatched. Germline CDR1 MNHEY, CDR2 SMNVEV (reference sequence). The CDR3 region has the DNA TGTGCCAGCAGACTACGACAGGGTCGATCGGATACGCAGTATTTT. Its translation is CASRLRQGRSDTQYF.

V and J are TRBV6-5 and TRBJ2-3, with 10 bases aligning to TRBD1. V trimming: 6 bases; J trimming: 3 bases; junction bases outside the gene matches: 6. Germline CDR1 and CDR2: MNHEY and SVGAGI. The CDR3 loop spans 15 amino acids. The CDR3 spells CASRETGGITDTQYF. CDR3 nucleotide sequence: TGTGCCAGCAGAGAGACAGGGGGCATTACAGATACGCAGTATTTT.

The chain couples TRBV5-6 to TRBJ2-4; D may be TRBD2 (5 bases). Germline values: CDR1 SGHDT, CDR2 YYEEEE. The V end was cut by 6 bases, the J end by 13 bases, with 23 bases between. This CDR3 is built from 14 residues. The CDR3 coding sequence is TGTGCCAGCACCACGACGGGCAGCCTGGAGGAGCAGTACTTC. It yields the protein CASTTTGSLEEQYF.

The V gene is TRBV18, the J gene TRBJ2-5; 14 nucleotides match TRBD2. V shed 2 bases and J 5 bases; nucleotides not matched to a gene: 4. Per the germline V gene, CDR1 is KGHSH and CDR2 is LQKENI. This CDR3 region has 16 residues. CDR3 residues: CASSPSGTSGGETQYF. The CDR3 region has the DNA TGTGCCAGCTCACCATCCGGGACTAGCGGGGGTGAGACCCAGTACTTC.

The gene calls are TRBV10-2 and TRBJ2-7, with 7 bases that match TRBD1. CDR1 is WSHSY, CDR2 SAAADI, per germline. The CDR3 covers 13 residues. The junction had 10 bases not matched to a gene; V was cut back by 8 bases and J by 6 bases. CDR3 coding DNA: TGCGCCAGCGCTTTGGCAGGGGGTAGCGAGCAGTACTTC. Residues: CASALAGGSEQYF.

The genes are TRBV20-1 and TRBJ2-1; 11 bases map to TRBD2. V lost 6 bases, J lost 5 bases, and 12 bases stayed unmatched. This CDR3 comprises 16 residues. Germline CDR1 reads DFQATT; CDR2 reads SNEGSKA (reference sequence). The CDR3 nucleotides read TGCAGTGCCAGTCGGGCTAGCGGGGGGAGGGACAATGAGCAGTTCTTC. This codes for CSASRASGGRDNEQFF.

This chain connects TRBV7-2 to TRBJ1-5, with a possible D match to TRBD1 (6 bases). Trimming removed 1 base at V and 6 bases at J, with 19 bases between. The germline V gene encodes CDR1 SGHTA and CDR2 FQGNSA. The CDR3 totals 17 residues. The CDR3 is CASSLGGGIGLSQPQHF. The CDR3 coding sequence is TGTGCCAGCAGCTTAGGAGGGGGGATAGGGCTCAGTCAGCCCCAGCATTTT.

V usage is TRBV3-1 and J usage is TRBJ2-1, with TRBD2 identical over 8 bases. Trimming at V came to 0 bases and at J to 2 bases, leaving 6 bases not matched to a gene. CDR3 length equals 17 residues. Germline CDR1 reads LGHDT; CDR2 reads YNNKEL (reference sequence). The CDR3 sequence: CASSQDREGGPYNEQFF. As DNA, the CDR3 is TGTGCCAGCAGCCAAGATCGGGAGGGGGGGCCCTACAATGAGCAGTTCTTC.

The chain carries TRBV3-1 and TRBJ1-2; no clear D gene. The V gene's germline CDR1 is LGHDT and CDR2 YNNKEL (reference sequence). The CDR3 extends over 12 amino acids. Trimming shortened V by 1 base and J by 8 bases, and 8 bases separated the two germline ends. In nucleotides, the CDR3 is TGTGCCAGCAGCCAAGTGCAGGAAGGCTACACCTTC. It codes for CASSQVQEGYTF. Filled out from reference TRBV3-1 and TRBJ1-2, the complete variable domain reads DTAVSQTPKYLVTQMGNDKSIKCEQNLGHDTMYWYKQDSKKFLKIMFSYNNKELIINETVPNRFSPKSPDKAHLNLHINSLELGDSAVYFCASSQVQEGYTFGSGTRLTVV.

A few counts support this clonotype. This sequence joins TRBV6-2 or TRBV6-3 and TRBJ2-5; 7 bases line up with TRBD1. Germline V CDR1 and CDR2: MNHEY, SVGEGT. Trimming at V came to 7 bases and at J to 3 bases, leaving 11 bases not matched to a gene. CDR3 length: 15 residues. As DNA, the CDR3 is TGTGCCAGCACCACTCTGGGGGACAGAAAAGAGACCCAGTACTTC. Its protein is CASTTLGDRKETQYF.

CDR3 sequence reads: CSARDPTGPYNEQFF. The DNA of the CDR3 is TGCAGTGCTAGAGATCCGACAGGCCCCTACAATGAGCAGTTCTTC. The rearrangement joins TRBV20-1 to TRBJ2-1; D perhaps matches TRBD1 (6 bases). The germline V gene encodes CDR1 DFQATT and CDR2 SNEGSKA (reference sequence). V lost 0 bases and J lost 2, with 11 bases in between. This CDR3 has 15 residues.

V gene TRBV20-1 combines with J gene TRBJ2-7; 15 positions match TRBD2. Trimming cost V 8 bases and J 5 bases; bases outside gene matches: 7. This CDR3 spans 14 amino acids. Germline V gene lookup returns CDR1 DFQATT and CDR2 SNEGSKA (reference sequence). As DNA, the CDR3 is TGCAGTACTCAACGGACTAGCGGGGGGGACGAGCAGTACTTC. Its protein is CSTQRTSGGDEQYF.